This T cell receptor beta chain appears in the sequencing data of a study of cytomegalovirus exposure and HLA in healthy donors. It was with 60 Vbeta and 13 Jbeta primers that the PCR ran. The assay was immunoSEQ multiplex PCR, and TCRdb's table has in-frame clones only and misses some. The sample contains 150,000 to 200,000 clones, approximately 76% of which appear only once. The V and J ends lost 1 base and 4 bases, in that order; junction bases with no gene match: 7. The CDR3 consists of 15 residues. The germline V gene has CDR1 GTSNPN and CDR2 SVGIG (reference sequence). General study points: Sequencing depth roughly uniform across donors was assumed in presence/absence analyses.

A remark on this clone: What it binds is not known.

Sequencing used PBMCs. The TCR comes from a female donor in good health and CMV-seronegative. The chain links TRBV30 to TRBJ2-7; 10 positions match TRBD2. The CDR3 loop reads CAWSGLAGDRYEQYF. CDR3 in DNA: TGTGCCTGGAGTGGCCTAGCGGGAGACCGGTACGAGCAGTACTTC.